This TCR beta chain was sequenced for a study of blood T cell repertoires in COVID-19. Study summary: Researchers got acute and convalescent COVID-19 samples from the United States, Italy and Spain. PBMCs, B-cell-depleted T cells, or T cells were the source of the cDNA or gDNA that made up the material.

Original data processing: Quantification of nucleated cells was approximated via reference gene primer amplification. The method was immunoSEQ multiplex PCR; TCRdb's version includes in-frame clones alone and lacks a portion of them. The V and J calls and the clone size are those of that table, but D and trimming were determined from the DNA. This sample has about 27,000 clones, with around 86% found just once. CDR1 SGHTA and CDR2 FQGNSA come from the germline V gene. The CDR3 has 13 amino acids. V was trimmed by 2 bases and J by 1 base, leaving 5 bases between them. This receptor was identified in a man aged 50 to 60 with active COVID-19. The specimen sequenced was peripheral blood. J is TRBJ1-1 and V is TRBV7-2; no definite D call. The CDR3 region has the DNA TGTGCCAGCAGCTTATCCAAGAACACTGAAGCTTTCTTT. This sequence encodes CASSLSKNTEAFF. Based on the CDR3 plus reference TRBV7-2 and TRBJ1-1, the full variable domain is GAGVSQSPSNKVTEKGKDVELRCDPISGHTALYWYRQSLGQGLEFLIYFQGNSAPDKSGLPSDRFSAERTGGSVSTLTIQRTQQEDSAVYLCASSLSKNTEAFFGQGTRLTVV.